The next 15 T cell receptor beta chains were all read from a single sample in a study of radiation and T cells in renal cell carcinoma. The sample's treatment: treatment-naive control, cytoreductive nephrectomy. This table comes from immunoSEQ multiplex PCR, and its TCRdb copy is limited to in-frame clones, with some not included. The table records 10,000 to 12,000 clones, around 60% of them present only once. The sequencing used tumor tissue, collected from a patient whose treatment was nephrectomy without radiotherapy. These receptors were obtained from a man aged 40-49 years with renal cell carcinoma.

This chain joins TRBV5-4 and TRBJ1-1; tentatively, D is TRBD1 (6 bases). The CDR3 totals 15 residues. CDR1 is SGHNT and CDR2 is YYREEE in the germline V gene (reference sequence). Trimming took 4 bases from V and 7 from J, leaving 20 bases between them. The CDR3 region is CASSLGGGAGLEAFF. The CDR3 nucleotides read TGTGCCAGCAGCCTCGGAGGGGGGGCCGGCCTTGAAGCTTTCTTT.

The chain has TRBV4-2 and TRBJ2-2; D is possibly TRBD2 (5 bases). CDR1 and CDR2 from the germline V gene are LGHNA and YNFKEQ. The ends were cut back, 4 bases at V and 4 bases at J, with 7 bases in the middle. The CDR3 length is 13 residues. The CDR3 reads CASSLAPTGELFF. CDR3 sequence (DNA): TGTGCCAGCAGCCTAGCGCCCACCGGGGAGCTGTTTTTT.

This clone is large by share. The CDR3 spells CASSYSGGLFYGYTF. CDR3 bases: TGTGCCAGCAGTTACTCGGGGGGGCTCTTCTATGGCTACACCTTC. The chain combines TRBV6-5 with TRBJ1-2, with D perhaps TRBD1 (6 bases). The CDR3 loop spans 15 amino acids. With 0 bases removed from V and 4 bases from J, the gap between germline ends came to 12 bases. Germline values: CDR1 MNHEY, CDR2 SVGAGI.

The J gene is TRBJ2-1, the V gene TRBV19, with D possibly being TRBD2 (7 bases). Germline CDR1 is LNHDA and CDR2 is SQIVND (reference sequence). This CDR3 has 14 amino acids. V was cut by 10 bases and J by 6 bases, with 19 bases left in between. CDR3: CATGEGGERNEQFF. As DNA, the CDR3 is TGTGCCACCGGGGAGGGGGGGGAACGCAATGAGCAGTTCTTC.

The chain is built from TRBV19 and TRBJ1-1, with D possibly TRBD1 on 6 matching bases. The V end lost 7 bases, the J end lost 3 bases, and 18 bases lay between the germline ends. Per the germline V gene, CDR1 is LNHDA and CDR2 is SQIVND (reference sequence). The CDR3 has 15 amino acids. In DNA, the CDR3 is TGTGCCAGTACCAACAGGGTTGGGATGGACACTGAAGCTTTCTTT. It codes for CASTNRVGMDTEAFF.

The chain has TRBV19 and TRBJ2-1, with D maybe TRBD1 (5 bases). Germline V lookup: CDR1 LNHDA, CDR2 SQIVND (reference sequence). This CDR3 region has 14 residues. V lost 3 bases to trimming and J lost 3 bases, with 9 bases between them. The CDR3 DNA reads as TGTGCCAGTAGTATTTGGCAGGGCTACAATGAGCAGTTCTTC. It yields the protein CASSIWQGYNEQFF.

Details on this clone: Its ends do not fully match the called genes, so a read error is possible. The rearrangement links TRBV29-1 to TRBJ1-2; tentative D call: TRBD1 (5 bases). Germline CDR1 and CDR2: SQVTM and ANQGSEA. CDR3 length: 11 amino acids. The CDR3 DNA reads as TGCAGCTACGGGGAAGGGGCAGGACCCATCTTC. It specifies CSYGEGAGPIF.

CDR3 nucleotide sequence: TGTGCCAGCTGGACACCTATGAACACTGAAGCTTTCTTT. Amino acids: CASWTPMNTEAFF. This chain links TRBV6-6 with TRBJ1-1; D may be TRBD1 (5 bases). The V end lost 8 bases, the J end lost 0 bases, and 10 bases lay between the germline ends. CDR1 and CDR2 from the germline V gene are MNHNY and SVGAGI (reference sequence). This CDR3 is 13 amino acids long.

J is TRBJ2-5 and V is TRBV9; D is undetermined. From germline, CDR1 is SGDLS and CDR2 YYNGEE. CDR3 length equals 14 residues. Deletions cut 0 bases from V and 5 bases from J, with 11 bases between. CDR3 amino acids: CASSVDGLLETQYF. The CDR3, as DNA: TGTGCCAGCAGCGTAGACGGGTTGTTGGAGACCCAGTACTTC.

This clone came up a few times. The chain employs TRBV19 and TRBJ2-5; D tentatively fits TRBD1 or TRBD2 (5 bases each). The CDR3 consists of 13 residues. V was shortened by 6 bases and J by 4 bases, with 12 bases between the two germline ends. CDR1 LNHDA and CDR2 SQIVND come from the germline V gene (reference sequence). For the CDR3, the DNA is TGTGCCAGTAGCCCGGGGCTGAGAGAGACCCAGTACTTC. Protein: CASSPGLRETQYF.

The V and J genes are TRBV6-5 and TRBJ2-3; possible D gene TRBD1, 6 bases. This CDR3 is 13 amino acids long. Germline CDR1 is MNHEY and CDR2 is SVGAGI. Trimming stripped 7 bases from V and 2 bases from J, with 10 bases between. The CDR3 sequence: CASTNRATDTQYF. The DNA for the CDR3 is TGTGCCAGCACCAACAGGGCCACAGATACGCAGTATTTT.

The chain carries TRBV4-2 and TRBJ1-5; TRBD1 aligns across 12 bases. The CDR3 extends over 15 amino acids. From germline, CDR1 is LGHNA and CDR2 YNFKEQ. Trimming at V came to 5 bases and at J to 6 bases, leaving 5 bases not matched to a gene. The CDR3 region has the DNA TGTGCCAGCAGCTATGGGACAGGGGGCCGTCAGCCCCAGCATTTT. Its protein product is CASSYGTGGRQPQHF.

The V gene is TRBV11-2, the J gene TRBJ1-1, with 11 bases that match TRBD1. This CDR3 is 15 amino acids long. V lost 3 bases and J lost 3; bases outside the gene matches: 3. Germline V gives CDR1 SGHAT, CDR2 FQNNGV. This CDR3 is CASSFGQGAYTEAFF. CDR3 bases: TGTGCCAGCAGCTTCGGACAGGGGGCCTACACTGAAGCTTTCTTT.

The V call is TRBV19, the J call TRBJ2-2; D is ambiguous. Germline lookup yields CDR1 LNHDA and CDR2 SQIVND (reference sequence). The CDR3 has 13 residues. V was pared by 8 bases and J by 1 base, with 8 bases between. CDR3 residues: CASYTKNTGELFF. The CDR3 nucleotides are TGTGCCAGTTACACAAAGAACACCGGGGAGCTGTTTTTT.

This clone was recorded a few times. The chain has TRBV13 and TRBJ2-7; D is undetermined. The CDR3 covers 12 residues. Germline V gives CDR1 PRHDT, CDR2 FYEKMQ (reference sequence). V was trimmed by 4 bases and J by 2 bases, leaving 6 bases between them. Here the CDR3 DNA reads TGTGCCAGCAGCTCAAAAGCCTACGAGCAGTACTTC. Its protein is CASSSKAYEQYF.